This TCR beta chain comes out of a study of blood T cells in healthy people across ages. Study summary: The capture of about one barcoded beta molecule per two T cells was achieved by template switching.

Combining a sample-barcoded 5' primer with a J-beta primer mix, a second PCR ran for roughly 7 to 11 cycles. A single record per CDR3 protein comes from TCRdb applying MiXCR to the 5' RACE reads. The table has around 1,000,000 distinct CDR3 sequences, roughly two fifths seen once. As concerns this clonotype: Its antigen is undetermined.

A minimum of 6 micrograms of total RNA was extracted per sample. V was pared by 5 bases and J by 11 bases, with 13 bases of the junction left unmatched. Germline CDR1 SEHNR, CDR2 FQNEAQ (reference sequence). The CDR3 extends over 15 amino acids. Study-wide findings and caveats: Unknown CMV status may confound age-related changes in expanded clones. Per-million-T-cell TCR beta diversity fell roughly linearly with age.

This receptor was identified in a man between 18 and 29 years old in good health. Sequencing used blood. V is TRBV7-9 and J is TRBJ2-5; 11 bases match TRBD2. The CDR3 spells CASSPGTSGHNEQYF. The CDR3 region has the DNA TGTGCCAGCAGCCCCGGGACTAGCGGCCACAATGAGCAGTACTTC.